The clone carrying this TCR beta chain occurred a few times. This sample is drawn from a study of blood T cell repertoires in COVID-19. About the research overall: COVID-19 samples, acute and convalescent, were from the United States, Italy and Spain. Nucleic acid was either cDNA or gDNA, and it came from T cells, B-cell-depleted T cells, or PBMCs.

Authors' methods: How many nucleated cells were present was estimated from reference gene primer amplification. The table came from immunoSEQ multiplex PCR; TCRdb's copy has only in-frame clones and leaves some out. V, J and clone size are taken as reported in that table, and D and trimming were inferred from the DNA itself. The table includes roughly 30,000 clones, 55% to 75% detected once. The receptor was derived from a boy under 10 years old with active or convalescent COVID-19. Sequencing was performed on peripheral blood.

The chain's CDR3 is CASRERGLGEQFF. CDR3 in DNA: TGCGCCAGCAGGGAAAGGGGGCTGGGGGAGCAGTTCTTC. V and J are TRBV5-1 and TRBJ2-1, with 7 positions matching TRBD1. The CDR3 is 13 amino acids. The V gene end was trimmed by 5 bases and the J gene end by 10 bases; junction bases not matched to a gene: 9. CDR1 SGHRS and CDR2 YFSETQ come from the germline V gene.